These 25 T cell receptor beta chains originate from one sample sequenced in a study of CD8 T cells in Susac syndrome. With random hexamers, reverse transcription was performed on roughly 0.5 to 1 ug of RNA. TCRdb re-analysed the immunoSEQ multiplex PCR reads in MiXCR, keeping a single row per CDR3 protein. Here the sample spans about 250,000 distinct CDR3 sequences, just over 90% being singletons. The sequenced sample was CD4+ T cells from PBMCs. Receptor source: a human donor with multiple sclerosis.

The V call is TRBV2, the J call TRBJ2-2; 7 bases fit TRBD1. The germline V gene has CDR1 SNHLY and CDR2 FYNNEI. The CDR3 is made up of 15 amino acids. Trimming took 5 bases from V and 3 from J; bases not matched to a gene: 6. CDR3 in amino acids: CASSRGQTDTGELFF. The CDR3 DNA follows: TGTGCCAGCAGTCGGGGACAGACGGACACCGGGGAGCTGTTTTTT.

This sequence joins TRBV10-3 and TRBJ1-6, with 8 bases fitting TRBD1. CDR3 length: 15 residues. CDR1 and CDR2 (germline): ENHRY, SYGVKD. V dropped 2 bases and J dropped 5; count of bases not matched to a gene: 2. In nucleotides, the CDR3 is TGTGCCATCAGTGAGGGGACAGGTGATAATTCACCCCTCCACTTT. It specifies CAISEGTGDNSPLHF.

This clonotype appeared once. This chain uses TRBV9 with TRBJ2-1; 10 positions match TRBD2. CDR3 size: 13 residues. Germline CDR1 reads SGDLS; CDR2 reads YYNGEE. The V gene end was trimmed by 6 bases and the J gene end by 8 bases; junction bases not matched to a gene: 5. CDR3 in DNA: TGTGCCAGCAACTTAGCGGGAGGCTATGAGCAGTTCTTC. Amino acids: CASNLAGGYEQFF.

The V gene is TRBV4-1, the J gene TRBJ1-3, with D possibly matching TRBD1 (5 bases). CDR3 size: 17 residues. Trimming took 4 bases from V and 0 from J, leaving 16 bases between them. From germline, CDR1 is MGHRA and CDR2 YSYEKL. The CDR3 nucleotides are TGCGCCAGCAGCCCAGGTCGACAGAGGGGCTCTGGAAACACCATATATTTT. Its protein product is CASSPGRQRGSGNTIYF.

The chain recombines TRBV29-1 with TRBJ1-1; 11 positions agree with TRBD1. The V segment lost 7 bases and the J segment 4 bases; nucleotides outside the gene matches: 8. The CDR3 has 14 amino acids. From germline, CDR1 is SQVTM and CDR2 ANQGSEA. CDR3 sequence (DNA): TGCAGCGGGGTCGGACAGGGGGCGAGCACTGAAGCTTTCTTT. Its translation: CSGVGQGASTEAFF.

The chain carries TRBV11-2 and TRBJ2-3; no clear D gene. CDR3 size: 17 residues. Trimming left V 5 bases short and J 2 bases short, with 20 bases between. CDR1 SGHAT and CDR2 FQNNGV come from the germline V gene. The DNA for the CDR3 is TGTGCCAGCAGCCCCAGTTTGGTCACGACTTCCACAGATACGCAGTATTTT. Translation gives CASSPSLVTTSTDTQYF.

As DNA, the CDR3 is TGTGCCAGCAGCTTCCCACAGGAAAACAATGAGCAGTTCTTC. This sequence encodes CASSFPQENNEQFF. This chain connects TRBV5-4 to TRBJ2-1; D perhaps matches TRBD1 (5 bases). V lost 2 bases, J lost 5 bases, and 11 bases lay in between. Germline lookup yields CDR1 SGHNT and CDR2 YYREEE (reference sequence). This CDR3 has 14 residues.

The gene calls are TRBV2 and TRBJ1-4, with D tentatively TRBD1 (5 bases). CDR3 size: 16 residues. Germline loops: CDR1 SNHLY, CDR2 FYNNEI. With 5 bases removed from V and 4 bases from J, the gap between germline ends came to 17 bases. CDR3 sequence (DNA): TGTGCCAGCAGTACTCAGGGAAGGGCCTTTAATGAAAAACTGTTTTTT. This encodes CASSTQGRAFNEKLFF. The whole variable domain, filled in from reference TRBV2 and TRBJ1-4, reads EPEVTQTPSHQVTQMGQEVILRCVPISNHLYFYWYRQILGQKVEFLVSFYNNEISEKSEIFDDQFSVERPDGSNFTLKIRSTKLEDSAMYFCASSTQGRAFNEKLFFGSGTQLSVL.

The chain employs TRBV23-1 and TRBJ1-2, with 12 bases that match TRBD1. TRBV23-1 is identified as an open reading frame with a role that is uncertain. CDR3 length equals 19 residues. The V segment lost 7 bases and the J segment 0 bases; nucleotides outside the gene matches: 15. DNA for the CDR3: TGCGCCAGCATTCCACTCCGGGACAGGGGGCTCGGAGCTAACTATGGCTACACCTTC. It is translated as CASIPLRDRGLGANYGYTF.

This rearrangement joins TRBV20-1 to TRBJ2-1; TRBD1 aligns across 10 bases. The CDR3 sequence is 15 residues long. Looked up from germline, CDR1 is DFQATT and CDR2 is SNEGSKA (reference sequence). The trim removed 3 bases at V and 7 bases at J, leaving 9 bases unmatched. The CDR3 DNA is TGCAGTGCTAGTTATGGGACAGGGGTGGGGAATGAGCAGTTCTTC. Residues: CSASYGTGVGNEQFF.

The chain links TRBV12-3 or TRBV12-4 to TRBJ1-2, with a weak D call TRBD1 (6 bases). V was pared by 7 bases and J by 3 bases, with 15 bases between. The CDR3 runs 14 residues. The DNA for the CDR3 is TGTGCCAGCACCCTAGGGGGGGAGGACTATGGCTACACCTTC. Its translation is CASTLGGEDYGYTF.

The V and J genes are TRBV6-1 and TRBJ2-7; the match to TRBD1 covers 7 bases. CDR3 length: 16 amino acids. Germline V lookup: CDR1 MNHNS, CDR2 SASEGT. V lost 5 bases to trimming and J lost 7 bases; unmatched junction nucleotides: 17. The CDR3 DNA follows: TGTGCCAGCAGTCGACCCACCACGACAGGGCCGGGGGAGCAGTACTTC. Translation: CASSRPTTTGPGEQYF.

V usage is TRBV27 and J usage is TRBJ1-6; D uncertain. Germline CDR1 MNHEY, CDR2 SMNVEV (reference sequence). This CDR3 contains 15 residues. V shed 0 bases and J shed 13 bases, with 16 bases lying between them. The DNA of the CDR3 is TGTGCCAGCAGTTTATCGAGGACTCACGCACGGCCCCTCCACTTT. It is translated as CASSLSRTHARPLHF.

V is TRBV10-3 and J is TRBJ1-2; D remains ambiguous. Germline-derived CDR1 and CDR2 are ENHRY and SYGVKD. The CDR3 spans 13 residues. V was pared by 2 bases and J by 7 bases, with 11 bases between. CDR3 nucleotides: TGTGCCATCAGTGAGCGGTTAGAGGCTGGCTACACCTTC. Translating gives CAISERLEAGYTF.

The rearrangement joins TRBV6-6 to TRBJ2-7; D unclear. V was shortened by 3 bases and J by 4 bases, with 7 bases between the two germline ends. Germline-derived CDR1 and CDR2 are MNHNY and SVGAGI (reference sequence). The CDR3 sequence is 12 residues long. CDR3 sequence (DNA): TGTGCCAGCAGTTATACTAAGTACGAGCAGTACTTC. Its protein is CASSYTKYEQYF.

The genes are TRBV7-9 and TRBJ2-2, with 7 bases matching TRBD1. The V and J ends lost 4 bases and 0 bases, in that order; junction bases with no gene match: 2. Germline V gene data show CDR1 as SEHNR and CDR2 as FQNEAQ (reference sequence). The CDR3 contains 15 residues. The CDR3 reads CASSSDRTNTGELFF. CDR3 nucleotide sequence: TGTGCCAGCAGCTCGGACAGGACGAACACCGGGGAGCTGTTTTTT.

The rearrangement uses TRBV7-9 and TRBJ1-1; TRBD1 is a possible D gene (6 bases). The V gene's germline CDR1 is SEHNR and CDR2 FQNEAQ (reference sequence). The V gene lost 0 bases and the J gene lost 3 bases, with 8 bases spanning the gap. This CDR3 spans 14 amino acids. CDR3 sequence (DNA): TGTGCCAGCAGCTTAGCCCAGGGGCACACTGAAGCTTTCTTT. Translated: CASSLAQGHTEAFF.

This chain joins TRBV19 and TRBJ1-1; 8 bases map to TRBD1. Germline V lookup: CDR1 LNHDA, CDR2 SQIVND (reference sequence). The V and J ends lost 6 bases and 1 base, in that order; junction bases with no gene match: 10. The CDR3 consists of 16 residues. The CDR3 region is CASRKSSTGANTEAFF. CDR3 nucleotide sequence: TGTGCCAGTAGAAAATCATCGACAGGGGCGAACACTGAAGCTTTCTTT.

The CDR3 bases are TGTGCCAGCAGTTACCGTAGGAGGAGGGGACTAGCGGGGGGGCCAATTCCGCCAGCCGAGCAGTACTTC. Translating it yields CASSYRRRRGLAGGPIPPAEQYF. This chain uses TRBV6-2 or TRBV6-3 with TRBJ2-7; TRBD2 aligns across 16 bases. Germline V gene sequence: CDR1 MNHEY, CDR2 SVGEGT. This CDR3 has 23 residues. Trimming at V came to 2 bases and at J to 6 bases, leaving 25 bases not matched to a gene.

The chain joins TRBV19 to TRBJ1-5, with D possibly being TRBD1 (5 bases). V was shortened by 4 bases and J by 3 bases, with 22 bases between the two germline ends. This CDR3 contains 18 residues. In germline, CDR1 is LNHDA, CDR2 SQIVND (reference sequence). Here the CDR3 DNA reads TGTGCCAGTAGTAACTCCCCACCGACAGTCCTGGACAATCAGCCCCAGCATTTT. Protein: CASSNSPPTVLDNQPQHF.

This chain connects TRBV6-6 to TRBJ2-2, with 10 bases identical to TRBD1. CDR1 is MNHNY and CDR2 is SVGAGI in the germline V gene (reference sequence). The CDR3 runs to 14 residues. V trimming: 6 bases; J trimming: 7 bases; junction bases outside the gene matches: 5. DNA of the CDR3: TGTGCCAGCAGAGAGACAGGGGGCGGCGGGGAGCTGTTTTTT. It codes for CASRETGGGGELFF.

The rearrangement links TRBV6-5 to TRBJ2-7; 7 nucleotides line up with TRBD2. This CDR3 contains 14 residues. Germline V gene data show CDR1 as MNHEY and CDR2 as SVGAGI. With V trimmed by 10 bases and J by 0 bases, 9 bases remained unmatched. The CDR3: CATQISGGSYEQYF. CDR3 bases: TGTGCCACCCAGATCTCGGGGGGCTCCTACGAGCAGTACTTC.

The chain is built from TRBV7-2 and TRBJ1-1; possibly TRBD1 for D (5 bases). Trimming removed 2 bases at V and 0 bases at J, with 7 bases between. The CDR3 is 14 amino acids. Germline assignment: CDR1 SGHTA and CDR2 FQGNSA. CDR3: CASSLNRLNTEAFF. Here the CDR3 DNA reads TGTGCCAGCAGCTTAAACAGGCTGAACACTGAAGCTTTCTTT.

This rearrangement joins TRBV5-4 to TRBJ2-5, with a weak D call TRBD1 (6 bases). Germline V CDR1 and CDR2: SGHNT, YYREEE (reference sequence). V was trimmed by 3 bases and J by 4 bases, leaving 13 bases between them. The CDR3 is 14 amino acids. CDR3 coding DNA: TGTGCCAGCAGCTCAGACGGGACATCAGAGACCCAGTACTTC. It codes for CASSSDGTSETQYF.

This sequence joins TRBV6-2 or TRBV6-3 and TRBJ1-3; no clear D gene. Germline CDR1 is MNHEY and CDR2 is SVGEGT. The CDR3 extends over 15 amino acids. With 8 bases removed from V and 2 bases from J, the gap between germline ends came to 16 bases. Written as DNA, the CDR3 is TGTGCCAGCCGGCTCGCCGGCGGAACTGGAAACACCATATATTTT. Its protein is CASRLAGGTGNTIYF.